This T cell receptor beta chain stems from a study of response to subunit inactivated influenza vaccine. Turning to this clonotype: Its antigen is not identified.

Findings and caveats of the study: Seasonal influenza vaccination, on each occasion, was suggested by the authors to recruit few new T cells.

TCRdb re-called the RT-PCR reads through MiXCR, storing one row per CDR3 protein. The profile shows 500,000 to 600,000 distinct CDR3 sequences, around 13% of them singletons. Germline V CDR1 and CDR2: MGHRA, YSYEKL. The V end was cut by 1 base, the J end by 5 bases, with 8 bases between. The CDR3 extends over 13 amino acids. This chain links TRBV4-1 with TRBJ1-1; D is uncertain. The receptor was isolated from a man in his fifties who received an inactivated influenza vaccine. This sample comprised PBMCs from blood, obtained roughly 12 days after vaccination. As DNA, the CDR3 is TGCGCCAGCAGCCAAGGGGAATCGACTGAAGCTTTCTTT. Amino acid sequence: CASSQGESTEAFF.